What follows describes a single TCR beta chain. The sample comes from a study of shared clonotypes between healthy human individuals. Each subset's genomic DNA was split evenly across several immunoSEQ plates. Sequenced by immunoSEQ multiplex PCR; TCRdb stores in-frame clones only, minus some. The data hold some 470,000 clones, with about 79% observed a single time. This clonotype was sampled from a woman in her thirties or forties in good health. Some clones in this sample may be carry-over from other donors' samples. Sequenced input: PBMCs.

The CDR3 bases are TGTGCCATCAGTGAGGTGCCGACTCGGGCCAGCCGGGGGGCCTCCTACGAGCAGTACTTC. Its translation is CAISEVPTRASRGASYEQYF. This chain links TRBV10-3 with TRBJ2-7; D perhaps matches TRBD2 (7 bases). Trimming cost V 2 bases and J 0 bases, with 26 bases left between them. The germline gives CDR1 ENHRY, CDR2 SYGVKD. CDR3 length: 20 amino acids.